Below, 26 T cell receptor beta chains from the same sample are listed, as sequenced in a study of vaccination and CD4 T cells after COVID-19. Sequencing of the DNA from cultured CD4+ T cells was carried out with the Oncomine TCR Beta short-read assay. TCRdb re-analysed the PCR reads in MiXCR, keeping a single row per CDR3 protein. The data contain 3,300 or so distinct CDR3 sequences, over 60% of them singletons. Their antigen targets remain unknown. As for treatment: approximately nine-day PBMC culture with coronavirus spike peptide pools or control peptides (ViraFEST assay). Input material: CD4+ T cells from blood, cultured in vitro. The receptor set was obtained from a human donor who had recovered from COVID-19.

This chain uses TRBV30 with TRBJ1-5, with 10 bases lining up with TRBD1. The CDR3 runs 16 residues. The V gene's germline CDR1 is GTSNPN and CDR2 SVGIG (reference sequence). V was pared by 1 base and J by 3 bases, with 6 bases of the junction left unmatched. The CDR3 DNA reads TGTGCCTGGAGTGCCACCGGGACAGGGGACAATCAGCCCCAGCATTTT. This translates into CAWSATGTGDNQPQHF.

V gene TRBV7-8 combines with J gene TRBJ2-1; D not certain. V shed 5 bases and J shed 7 bases, with 12 bases lying between them. Germline V gene data show CDR1 as SGHVS and CDR2 as FQNEAQ. The length of the CDR3 is 13 residues. CDR3 sequence (DNA): TGTGCCAGCAGCCCGAGAATCGTGAATGAGCAGTTCTTC. This codes for CASSPRIVNEQFF.

V gene TRBV7-2 combines with J gene TRBJ1-2, with D uncertain. The germline CDR1 and CDR2 sequences are SGHTA and FQGNSA. The length of the CDR3 is 13 residues. The ends were cut back, 2 bases at V and 4 bases at J, with 8 bases in the middle. The CDR3 region has the DNA TGTGCCAGCAGCTTAATCAGCCTCTATGGCTACACCTTC. It translates to CASSLISLYGYTF.

The genes are TRBV20-1 and TRBJ1-2; 7 bases line up with TRBD1. Germline-derived CDR1 and CDR2 are DFQATT and SNEGSKA (reference sequence). The CDR3 consists of 11 residues. CDR3 region: CSTGVNYGYTF. The CDR3 region has the DNA TGCAGCACAGGGGTAAACTATGGCTACACCTTC.

This clonotype was found a few times. The chain has TRBV20-1 and TRBJ1-2, with TRBD1 as a possible D gene (6 bases). Trimming cost V 3 bases and J 4 bases, with 9 bases left between them. The CDR3 runs to 12 residues. Germline CDR1 is DFQATT and CDR2 is SNEGSKA (reference sequence). CDR3: CSASYRAYGYTF. The CDR3 coding sequence is TGCAGTGCTAGTTACAGGGCCTATGGCTACACCTTC.

The chain couples TRBV12-3 or TRBV12-4 to TRBJ1-2; D gene unclear. Trimming shortened V by 1 base and J by 3 bases, and 6 bases separated the two germline ends. CDR3 length equals 13 residues. This CDR3 reads CASSLGEYYGYTF. CDR3 DNA: TGTGCCAGCAGTTTAGGAGAATACTATGGCTACACCTTC.

In this sample, this clonotype turned up once. This sequence joins TRBV20-1 and TRBJ1-6, with 7 bases fitting TRBD1. The CDR3 is 14 residues long. After removal of 3 bases from V and 8 bases from J, the junction contained 7 bases not matched to a gene. Germline loops: CDR1 DFQATT, CDR2 SNEGSKA (reference sequence). CDR3 nucleotide sequence: TGCAGTGCTAGGTTACAGGGGTCCCATTCACCCCTCCACTTT. Translating gives CSARLQGSHSPLHF.

V and J are TRBV20-1 and TRBJ2-3, with 7 bases matching TRBD2. The germline V gene encodes CDR1 DFQATT and CDR2 SNEGSKA (reference sequence). The CDR3 loop spans 14 amino acids. Trimming removed 2 bases from V and 1 base from J; junction bases left unmatched: 3. CDR3 coding DNA: TGCAGTGCTAGAATAAGCGGGGGCACAGATACGCAGTATTTT. Protein sequence: CSARISGGTDTQYF.

This clonotype showed up just once. V and J are TRBV10-3 and TRBJ1-1; D gene uncertain. Trimming took off 8 bases at V and 1 base at J, with 8 bases between the two ends. Germline lookup yields CDR1 ENHRY and CDR2 SYGVKD. The CDR3 loop spans 12 amino acids. CDR3 region: CAIGPSNTEAFF. CDR3 DNA: TGTGCCATCGGTCCTTCGAACACTGAAGCTTTCTTT.

By share, this clonotype ranks as medium-sized. The J gene is TRBJ1-6, the V gene TRBV2, with a tentative D call TRBD1 (6 bases). CDR1 is SNHLY, CDR2 FYNNEI, per germline. There are 17 residues in the CDR3. The V gene lost 2 bases and the J gene lost 14 bases, with 25 bases spanning the gap. The CDR3 protein is CASSEPRGGRPLGALHF. The CDR3 region has the DNA TGTGCCAGCAGTGAACCTCGGGGGGGGCGGCCCCTTGGAGCCCTCCACTTT.

This rearrangement joins TRBV28 to TRBJ1-2; a weak D match, TRBD1 (6 bases). Germline CDR1 MDHEN, CDR2 SYDVKM. There are 12 residues in the CDR3. V shed 4 bases and J shed 6 bases, with 9 bases lying between them. CDR3 in amino acids: CASSWQGNGYTF. CDR3 nucleotides: TGTGCCAGCAGTTGGCAGGGGAATGGCTACACCTTC.

The chain combines TRBV6-1 with TRBJ1-5; 9 bases are shared with TRBD1. The V segment lost 6 bases and the J segment 3 bases; nucleotides outside the gene matches: 6. CDR3 length: 15 amino acids. Germline-derived CDR1 and CDR2 are MNHNS and SASEGT. For the CDR3, the DNA is TGTGCCAGCAGGTCCGGGACAGGGACCAATCAGCCCCAGCATTTT. The encoded protein is CASRSGTGTNQPQHF.

The CDR3 sequence: CASSLQGATEAFF. The CDR3 DNA reads TGTGCCAGCAGTTTACAGGGGGCCACTGAAGCTTTCTTT. The chain employs TRBV12-3 or TRBV12-4 and TRBJ1-1; TRBD1 matches 8 bases. Unmatched junction bases numbered 0, after V lost 2 bases and J lost 4 bases. The CDR3 has 13 amino acids.

For this clonotype: The junction departs from germline at one end; a sequencing error may be responsible. The chain recombines TRBV24-1 with TRBJ2-2; D is possibly TRBD1 or TRBD2 (5 bases each). Germline loops: CDR1 KGHDR, CDR2 SFDVKD. The CDR3 runs 16 residues. The CDR3 DNA sequence: TGTGCCACCAGTGACCTTGGGGGACCGAACACCGGGGAGATGTTTTTT. Residues: CATSDLGGPNTGEMFF.

The V gene is TRBV2, the J gene TRBJ1-2; D call uncertain. CDR1 and CDR2 from the germline V gene are SNHLY and FYNNEI. V lost 4 bases, J lost 1 base, and 7 bases lay in between. The CDR3 runs 13 residues. The chain's CDR3 is CASSAQSNYGYTF. CDR3 coding DNA: TGTGCCAGCAGTGCACAGAGTAACTATGGCTACACCTTC.

The rearrangement joins TRBV7-9 to TRBJ1-5; no clear D. Trimming stripped 2 bases from V and 4 bases from J, with 6 bases between. The CDR3 contains 13 residues. Germline CDR1 reads SEHNR; CDR2 reads FQNEAQ (reference sequence). The CDR3 DNA is TGTGCCAGCAGCTTAAACGAGAATCAGCCCCAGCATTTT. Amino acids: CASSLNENQPQHF. Drawing the rest from reference TRBV7-9 and TRBJ1-5, the complete variable domain is DTGVSQNPRHKITKRGQNVTFRCDPISEHNRLYWYRQTLGQGPEFLTYFQNEAQLEKSRLLSDRFSAERPKGSFSTLEIQRTEQGDSAMYLCASSLNENQPQHFGDGTRLSIL.

This clonotype appeared once. The CDR3 sequence is CASSELDQPQHF. The CDR3 bases are TGTGCCAGCAGCGAACTCGATCAGCCCCAGCATTTT. The chain carries TRBV6-1 and TRBJ1-5; D remains ambiguous. This CDR3 has 12 residues. The V and J ends lost 6 bases and 5 bases respectively, with 8 bases between them. Germline loops: CDR1 MNHNS, CDR2 SASEGT.

V is TRBV7-6 and J is TRBJ2-2, with a possible D match to TRBD2 (6 bases). Germline CDR1 SGHVS, CDR2 FNYEAQ. Trimming removed 6 bases from V and 6 bases from J, with 20 bases in between. The CDR3 is 16 amino acids. CDR3 sequence (DNA): TGTGCCAGCAGTACCAGTGGGAGGATGAAGGCCGGGGAGCTGTTTTTT. Translation gives CASSTSGRMKAGELFF. Complete variable domain (other parts from reference TRBV7-6 and TRBJ2-2): GAGVSQSPRYKVTKRGQDVALRCDPISGHVSLYWYRQALGQGPEFLTYFNYEAQQDKSGLPNDRFSAERPEGSISTLTIQRTEQRDSAMYRCASSTSGRMKAGELFFGEGSRLTVL.

The CDR3 loop is CSASTTGTGNQPQHF. In nucleotides, the CDR3 is TGCAGTGCTTCTACAACCGGGACAGGGAATCAGCCCCAGCATTTT. The rearrangement links TRBV20-1 to TRBJ1-5; 9 nucleotides line up with TRBD1. Germline CDR1 reads DFQATT; CDR2 reads SNEGSKA (reference sequence). V was clipped by 5 bases and J by 4 bases; unmatched bases: 9. This CDR3 comprises 15 residues.

V usage is TRBV9 and J usage is TRBJ1-2, with 9 bases that match TRBD1. V shed 4 bases, J shed 4 bases, and the junction held 8 bases outside the gene matches. CDR1 and CDR2 from the germline V gene are SGDLS and YYNGEE. The CDR3 totals 15 residues. CDR3 region: CASSSTKGQGYGYTF. CDR3 DNA: TGTGCCAGCAGCTCCACCAAGGGACAGGGCTATGGCTACACCTTC.

The chain couples TRBV20-1 to TRBJ2-7, with D perhaps assigned TRBD1 or TRBD2 (6 bases each). This CDR3 spans 18 amino acids. V gave up 0 bases and J gave up 2 bases, with 23 bases separating them. Germline V gene sequence: CDR1 DFQATT, CDR2 SNEGSKA (reference sequence). CDR3 loop: CSARDYGGGGRYPYEQYF. CDR3 DNA: TGCAGTGCTAGAGATTATGGGGGCGGAGGGAGGTATCCCTACGAGCAGTACTTC.

The chain recombines TRBV6-5 with TRBJ1-1; 8 positions agree with TRBD1. CDR1 is MNHEY, CDR2 SVGAGI, per germline. The CDR3 loop spans 15 amino acids. With V trimmed by 2 bases and J by 8 bases, 10 bases remained unmatched. Here the CDR3 reads CASSYPGQVGSEAFF. The CDR3 DNA sequence: TGTGCCAGCAGTTACCCGGGACAGGTCGGCAGCGAAGCTTTCTTT.

The J gene is TRBJ2-2, the V gene TRBV30, with a weak D call TRBD2 (6 bases). CDR1 GTSNPN and CDR2 SVGIG come from the germline V gene (reference sequence). This CDR3 is 13 amino acids long. Trimming removed 2 bases at V and 10 bases at J, with 14 bases between. CDR3 coding DNA: TGTGCCTGGAGTTTAAGCGGGCTGATGGAGCTGTTTTTT. Translation: CAWSLSGLMELFF.

This clonotype was counted between two and nine times. This chain uses TRBV6-5 with TRBJ1-5, with TRBD1 as a possible D gene (5 bases). This CDR3 spans 14 amino acids. Trimming took off 0 bases at V and 2 bases at J, with 5 bases between the two ends. Germline CDR1 MNHEY, CDR2 SVGAGI. CDR3 sequence: CASSYSGGNQPQHF. CDR3 in DNA: TGTGCCAGCAGTTACTCAGGGGGCAATCAGCCCCAGCATTTT.

The chain links TRBV24-1 to TRBJ1-5, with D unresolved. CDR3 length: 12 residues. Trimming cost V 9 bases and J 0 bases, with 5 bases left between them. CDR1 and CDR2 from the germline V gene are KGHDR and SFDVKD. The CDR3 sequence: CATSDSNQPQHF. The CDR3 DNA reads TGTGCCACCTCGGATAGCAATCAGCCCCAGCATTTT.

The J gene is TRBJ1-5, the V gene TRBV20-1, with a tentative D call TRBD1 (6 bases). Germline CDR1 DFQATT, CDR2 SNEGSKA (reference sequence). The V end was cut by 1 base, the J end by 4 bases, with 11 bases between. The length of the CDR3 is 14 residues. The CDR3 is CSARGSQGNQPQHF. The CDR3 region has the DNA TGCAGTGCTAGAGGATCACAGGGAAATCAGCCCCAGCATTTT.